This T cell receptor (beta chain) emerged from a study of blood T cells in healthy people across ages. Broader study findings: Observed TCR beta diversity per million T cells went down as age went up. This fall followed a roughly linear course with age.

They isolated at least 6.5 million PBMCs from each sample. As concerns this clonotype: The antigen is undetermined.

The second PCR ran roughly 7 to 12 cycles with a sample-barcoded 5' primer and J-beta primers. Carrying 12 random nucleotides, a template-switch adaptor labeled each individual cDNA molecule. TCRdb reprocessed the 5' RACE reads via MiXCR and lists one record per CDR3 protein. The sample carries about 1.4 million distinct CDR3 sequences, approximately 63% recorded once. Trimming at V came to 6 bases and at J to 2 bases, leaving 14 bases not matched to a gene. CDR1 is MNHGY and CDR2 is SVAAGI in the germline V gene. This CDR3 is 18 amino acids long. Sequencing was carried out using blood. The chain links TRBV6-9 to TRBJ1-2, with 11 nucleotides matching TRBD1. The TCR comes from a man between 18 and 35 years old in good health. Written as DNA, the CDR3 is TGTGCCAGCAGCACCGCCGGGACAGGGGGATTTTTAAACTATGGCTACACCTTC. Its protein is CASSTAGTGGFLNYGYTF.